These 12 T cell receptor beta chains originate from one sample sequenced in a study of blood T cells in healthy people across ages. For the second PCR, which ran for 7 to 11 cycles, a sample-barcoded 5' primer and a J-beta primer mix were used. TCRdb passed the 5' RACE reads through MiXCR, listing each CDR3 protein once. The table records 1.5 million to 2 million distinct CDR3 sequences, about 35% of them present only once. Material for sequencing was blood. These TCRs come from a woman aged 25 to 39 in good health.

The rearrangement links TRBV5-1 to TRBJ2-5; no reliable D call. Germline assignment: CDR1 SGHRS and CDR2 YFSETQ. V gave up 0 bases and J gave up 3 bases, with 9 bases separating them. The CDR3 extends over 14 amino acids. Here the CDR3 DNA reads TGCGCCAGCAGCTTGGTTGGGTCGGAAGAGACCCAGTACTTC. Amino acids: CASSLVGSEETQYF.

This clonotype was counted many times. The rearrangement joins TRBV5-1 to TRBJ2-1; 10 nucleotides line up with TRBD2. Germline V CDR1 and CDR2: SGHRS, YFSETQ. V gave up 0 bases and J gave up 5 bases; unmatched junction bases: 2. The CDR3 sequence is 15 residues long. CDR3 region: CASSLVLAGDNEQFF. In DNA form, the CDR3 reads TGCGCCAGCAGCTTGGTGCTAGCGGGAGACAATGAGCAGTTCTTC.

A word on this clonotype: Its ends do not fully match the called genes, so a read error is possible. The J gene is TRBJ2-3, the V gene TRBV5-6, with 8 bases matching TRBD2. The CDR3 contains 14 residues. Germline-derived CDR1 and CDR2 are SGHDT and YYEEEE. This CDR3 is CASSVSGAHDTQYF. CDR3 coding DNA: TGCGCCAGCAGCGTTAGCGGGGCCCACGATACGCAGTATTTT.

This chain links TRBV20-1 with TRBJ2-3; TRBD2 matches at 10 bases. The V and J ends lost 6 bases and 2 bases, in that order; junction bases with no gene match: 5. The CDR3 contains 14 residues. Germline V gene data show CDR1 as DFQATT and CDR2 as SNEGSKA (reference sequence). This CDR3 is CSAVGLAATDTQYF. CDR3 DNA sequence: TGCAGTGCCGTTGGACTAGCGGCCACAGATACGCAGTATTTT.

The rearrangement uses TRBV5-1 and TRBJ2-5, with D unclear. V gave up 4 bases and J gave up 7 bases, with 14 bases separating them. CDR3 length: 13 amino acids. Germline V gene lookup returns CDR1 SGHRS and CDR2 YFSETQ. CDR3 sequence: CASSVERSGTQYF. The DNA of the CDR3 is TGCGCCAGCAGCGTGGAGAGGAGTGGGACCCAGTACTTC.

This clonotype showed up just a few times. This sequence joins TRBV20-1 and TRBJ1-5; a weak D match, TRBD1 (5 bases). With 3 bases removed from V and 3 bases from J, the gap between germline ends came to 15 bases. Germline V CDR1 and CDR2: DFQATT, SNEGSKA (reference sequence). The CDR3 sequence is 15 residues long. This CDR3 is CSARGTQVLNQPQHF. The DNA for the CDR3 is TGCAGTGCTAGGGGGACCCAGGTTCTCAATCAGCCCCAGCATTTT.

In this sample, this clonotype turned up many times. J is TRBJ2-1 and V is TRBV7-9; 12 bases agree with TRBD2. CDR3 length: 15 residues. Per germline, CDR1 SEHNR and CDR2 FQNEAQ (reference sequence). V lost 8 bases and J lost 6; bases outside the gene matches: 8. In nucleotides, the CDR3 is TGTGCCAGCCCCCCTAGCGGGGGGGCCGGCAATGAGCAGTTCTTC. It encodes CASPPSGGAGNEQFF. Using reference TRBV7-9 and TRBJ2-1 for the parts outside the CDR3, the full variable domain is DTGVSQNPRHKITKRGQNVTFRCDPISEHNRLYWYRQTLGQGPEFLTYFQNEAQLEKSRLLSDRFSAERPKGSFSTLEIQRTEQGDSAMYLCASPPSGGAGNEQFFGPGTRLTVL.

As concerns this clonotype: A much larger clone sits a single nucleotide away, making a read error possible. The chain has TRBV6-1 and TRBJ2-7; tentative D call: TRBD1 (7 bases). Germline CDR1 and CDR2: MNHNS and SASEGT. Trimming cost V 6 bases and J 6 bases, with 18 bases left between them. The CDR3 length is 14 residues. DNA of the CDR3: TGTGCCAGCAGGACCGCAGGGGGGTACTGCGAGCAGTACTTC. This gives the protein CASRTAGGYCEQYF.

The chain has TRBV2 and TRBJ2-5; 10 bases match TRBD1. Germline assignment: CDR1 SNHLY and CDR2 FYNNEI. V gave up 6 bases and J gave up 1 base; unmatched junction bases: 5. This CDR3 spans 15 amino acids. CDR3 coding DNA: TGTGCCAGCAGACCGACAGGGGGCTTCCAAGAGACCCAGTACTTC. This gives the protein CASRPTGGFQETQYF.

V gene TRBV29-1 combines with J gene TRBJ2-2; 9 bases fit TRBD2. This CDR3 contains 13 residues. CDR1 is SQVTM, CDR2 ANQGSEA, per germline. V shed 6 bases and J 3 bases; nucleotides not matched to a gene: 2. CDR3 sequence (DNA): TGCAGCGTGCGGGAGGGCCACACCGGGGAGCTGTTTTTT. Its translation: CSVREGHTGELFF.

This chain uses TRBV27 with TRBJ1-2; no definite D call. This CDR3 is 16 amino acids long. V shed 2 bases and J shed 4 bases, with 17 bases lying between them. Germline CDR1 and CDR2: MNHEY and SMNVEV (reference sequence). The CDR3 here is CASSLDSGLLGYGYTF. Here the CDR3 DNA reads TGTGCCAGCAGTTTAGATTCGGGTCTGTTAGGCTATGGCTACACCTTC.

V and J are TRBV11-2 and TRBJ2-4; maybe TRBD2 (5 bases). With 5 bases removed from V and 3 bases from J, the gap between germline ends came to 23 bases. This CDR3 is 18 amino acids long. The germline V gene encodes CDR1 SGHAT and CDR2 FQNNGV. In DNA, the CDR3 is TGTGCCAGCAGCCCCAATGCGGGCAGACCCTTAGACAAAAACATTCAGTACTTC. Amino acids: CASSPNAGRPLDKNIQYF.